This entry describes one T cell receptor beta chain. Its antigen remains unidentified. This entry is derived from a study of shared clonotypes between healthy human individuals. General study findings and limits: Clonotypes that were shared across four donors made up about 4.5% of naive CD4 clonotypes.

Using immunoSEQ multiplex PCR, the repertoire was profiled, and TCRdb retains in-frame clones only, with some absent. The sample contains 600,000 to 800,000 clones, roughly 72% of which appear only once. This receptor was taken from a woman under 40 in good health. Sequenced material: memory CD4+ T cells sorted from blood. Subset here: CD45RA-negative fraction.

CDR3 amino acids: CASRFGTCSYNEQFF. CDR3 nucleotide sequence: TGTGCCAGCAGGTTTGGGACCTGCTCCTACAATGAGCAGTTCTTC. V usage is TRBV21-1 and J usage is TRBJ2-1. TRBV21-1 is deemed a pseudogene. The CDR3 has 15 amino acids.